This T cell receptor beta chain appears in the sequencing data of a study of shared clonotypes between healthy human individuals. Terminally differentiated effector memory CD45RA+ cells were left out of the naive CD8 fraction, which was CD45RO-negative and positively selected for CCR7. The data were produced by immunoSEQ multiplex PCR, yet TCRdb's version contains in-frame clones alone and is incomplete. The sample yields 1.5 million to 2.5 million clones, about 95% seen once. V dropped 6 bases and J dropped 4; count of bases not matched to a gene: 4. Germline V gene data show CDR1 as WNHNN and CDR2 as SYGVQD (reference sequence). This CDR3 contains 15 residues.

The rearrangement uses TRBV10-1 and TRBJ2-2; 11 bases agree with TRBD2. This receptor was identified in a young man in good health. The sequenced sample consisted of naive CD8+ T cells sorted from blood. CDR3 in amino acids: CASSKLAGGTGELFF. CDR3 nucleotide sequence: TGCGCCAGCAGCAAGCTAGCGGGGGGCACCGGGGAGCTGTTTTTT.